The clone carrying this T cell receptor beta chain came up a few times. As yet, its antigen is unknown. The sample is drawn from a study of cytomegalovirus exposure and HLA in healthy donors. Study findings and constraints: An analysis that was carried out later associated 15,000 to 20,000 TCR beta sequences with HLA alleles at 0.05 false discovery rate. Because they were indistinguishable, some V segments, including TRBV6-2 and TRBV6-3, were excluded.

The PCR ran on 60 Vbeta and 13 Jbeta primers. The method was immunoSEQ multiplex PCR; TCRdb's version includes in-frame clones alone and lacks a portion of them. The table shows about 120,000 clones, with around 79% occurring only once. V was clipped by 5 bases and J by 4 bases, with 14 bases between them. Germline CDR1 and CDR2: MNHNS and SASEGT. This CDR3 has 14 residues. Sequenced material: PBMCs. The source is a woman aged 18-29 years in good health and CMV-seronegative. The chain recombines TRBV6-1 with TRBJ1-1, with D possibly being TRBD1 (5 bases). DNA for the CDR3: TGTGCCAGCAGTCCGGGGGGGGTCGGCACTGAAGCTTTCTTT. Residues: CASSPGGVGTEAFF.